This entry lists 12 T cell receptor beta chains sequenced from one sample in a study of blood T cells in healthy people across ages. The use of a sample-barcoded 5' primer and a J-beta primer mix characterized a second PCR of 7 to 11 cycles. TCRdb fed the 5' RACE reads into MiXCR, producing one record per CDR3 protein. The sample records nearly 1 million distinct CDR3 sequences, 51% being singletons. Specimen: blood. These receptors all stem from a woman aged 55-70 years in good health.

This clonotype was counted a few times. The chain recombines TRBV28 with TRBJ2-7; TRBD1 matches 8 bases. With 6 bases clipped from V and 4 bases from J, the junction kept 5 bases outside the gene matches. The CDR3 is 13 residues long. Per the germline V gene, CDR1 is MDHEN and CDR2 is SYDVKM. CDR3 nucleotide sequence: TGTGCCAGCAGAAGGACAGGGCGGTACGAGCAGTACTTC. As protein: CASRRTGRYEQYF.

The gene calls are TRBV9 and TRBJ2-3; D not resolved. Germline assignment: CDR1 SGDLS and CDR2 YYNGEE. V was trimmed by 0 bases and J by 6 bases, leaving 11 bases between them. The CDR3 has 14 residues. In nucleotides, the CDR3 is TGTGCCAGCAGCGTAGAGTTCCGCTCGGATACGCAGTATTTT. Its translation: CASSVEFRSDTQYF.

The chain links TRBV15 to TRBJ1-2; D is uncertain. Trimming cost V 0 bases and J 2 bases, with 7 bases left between them. Germline V gives CDR1 LNHNV, CDR2 YYDKDF (reference sequence). The CDR3 has 14 residues. CDR3 DNA: TGTGCCACCAGCAGAGATACGAGGAACTATGGCTACACCTTC. Residues: CATSRDTRNYGYTF. The entire variable domain, with the rest obtained from reference TRBV15 and TRBJ1-2, is as follows: DAMVIQNPRYQVTQFGKPVTLSCSQTLNHNVMYWYQQKSSQAPKLLFHYYDKDFNNEADTPDNFQSRRPNTSFCFLDIRSPGLGDTAMYLCATSRDTRNYGYTFGSGTRLTVV.

Worth noting for this clonotype: A read error may be the cause here, since a much bigger clone is one base away. The chain employs TRBV3-1 and TRBJ2-6, with TRBD1 matching over 9 bases. Unmatched junction bases numbered 6, after V lost 6 bases and J lost 0 bases. Per germline, CDR1 LGHDT and CDR2 YNNKEL (reference sequence). This CDR3 is built from 17 residues. CDR3 protein: CASSPATGGSGANVLTF. In DNA, the CDR3 is TGTGCCAGCAGTCCCGCGACAGGGGGCTCTGGGGCCAACGTCCTGACTTTC.

This CDR3 reads CASRASGRPETQYF. CDR3 bases: TGTGCCAGCAGAGCCAGCGGGAGGCCGGAGACCCAGTACTTC. The gene calls are TRBV7-2 and TRBJ2-7; 9 bases agree with TRBD2. Judging by the DNA end, TRBJ2-5 fits better; the J call may be wrong. The length of the CDR3 is 14 residues. CDR1 and CDR2 from the germline V gene are SGHTA and FQGNSA.

The chain carries TRBV20-1 and TRBJ1-2, with no clear D. CDR3 length: 12 amino acids. With 5 bases removed from V and 8 bases from J, the gap between germline ends came to 15 bases. Germline V gives CDR1 DFQATT, CDR2 SNEGSKA (reference sequence). CDR3 bases: TGCAGTGCTCCGACCGATCACCCCGGCTACACCTTC. This gives the protein CSAPTDHPGYTF.

The chain joins TRBV30 to TRBJ2-7, with 8 positions matching TRBD2. This CDR3 region has 14 residues. Looked up from germline, CDR1 is GTSNPN and CDR2 is SVGIG (reference sequence). Trimming removed 1 base from V and 4 bases from J; junction bases left unmatched: 6. The CDR3 DNA follows: TGTGCCTGGAGTGAGTCGGGGGGGGTTTACGAGCAGTACTTC. Protein sequence: CAWSESGGVYEQYF.

The chain joins TRBV28 to TRBJ2-3; 8 bases are shared with TRBD1. The CDR3 sequence is 16 residues long. V shed 6 bases, J shed 2 bases, and the junction held 10 bases outside the gene matches. Germline V gene data show CDR1 as MDHEN and CDR2 as SYDVKM. CDR3 in DNA: TGTGCCAGCAGAAAACAGGGGGTGGGGTACACAGATACGCAGTATTTT. It is translated as CASRKQGVGYTDTQYF.

The chain employs TRBV2 and TRBJ1-2; D is unresolved. V was clipped by 4 bases and J by 7 bases, with 19 bases between them. Germline CDR1 is SNHLY and CDR2 is FYNNEI. The CDR3 totals 15 residues. The CDR3, as DNA: TGTGCCAGCAGTGCAGTAAGGCAGATTACGGGTGGCTACACCTTC. Amino acid sequence: CASSAVRQITGGYTF.

The chain carries TRBV28 and TRBJ1-1, with a possible D match to TRBD1 (6 bases). CDR1 and CDR2 from the germline V gene are MDHEN and SYDVKM. Trimming took 2 bases from V and 1 from J, leaving 11 bases between them. The CDR3 runs to 15 residues. CDR3 residues: CASSLHGQPNTEAFF. In nucleotides, the CDR3 is TGTGCCAGCAGTTTACACGGACAGCCGAACACTGAAGCTTTCTTT.

The chain links TRBV5-1 to TRBJ1-5; 8 bases line up with TRBD1. Germline CDR1 and CDR2: SGHRS and YFSETQ. J was trimmed by 5 bases and V by 2 bases; bases with no gene match: 6. This CDR3 has 15 residues. CDR3 in DNA: TGCGCCAGCAGCTTAACTCAGGGGGCAGATCAGCCCCAGCATTTT. Its protein is CASSLTQGADQPQHF.

This clonotype was observed a single time. The chain couples TRBV30 to TRBJ2-5; perhaps D is TRBD1 or TRBD2 (6 bases each). The germline V and J ends were trimmed by 1 base and 11 bases, with 20 bases remaining between them. CDR1 GTSNPN and CDR2 SVGIG come from the germline V gene (reference sequence). CDR3 size: 14 residues. The CDR3 protein is CAWSGGLGDNKQYF. In DNA, the CDR3 is TGTGCCTGGAGTGGGGGACTGGGGGACAATAAGCAGTACTTC. The full variable domain, rest sourced from reference TRBV30 and TRBJ2-5, is SQTIHQWPATLVQPVGSPLSLECTVEGTSNPNLYWYRQAAGRGLQLLFYSVGIGQISSEVPQNLSASRPQDRQFILSSKKLLLSDSGFYLCAWSGGLGDNKQYFGPGTRLLVL.